This T cell receptor (beta chain) was retrieved from a study of CD8+ T cells in alopecia areata. Study-wide context: It was 6 to 18 months of tofacitinib, and then there were 6 months off drug. Overall study results and limits: The study also sequences resident alphabeta T cells of normal skin in scalp samples.

PBMCs served as the source from which CD4+ and CD8+ T cells were sorted. Extracted RNA was reverse transcribed into cDNA, the sequencing template. The protocol was immunoSEQ multiplex PCR, while the TCRdb copy is restricted to in-frame clones and leaves out a portion. Among over 200,000 clones, around 62% were seen once, and the ten largest hold approximately 0.5%. Trimming shortened V by 7 bases and J by 11 bases, and 23 bases separated the two germline ends. This CDR3 comprises 13 residues. The germline V gene encodes CDR1 SQVTM and CDR2 ANQGSEA. This clone was detected only once. As yet, its antigen is unknown.

This clonotype was sampled from a human donor with alopecia areata. Sample: CD4+ T cells sorted from blood, taken at week 0. The chain recombines TRBV29-1 with TRBJ1-1, with unresolved D. The CDR3 DNA reads TGCAGCGCCCTGACATTTGACCAACGGAAGGCTTTCTTT. This codes for CSALTFDQRKAFF.